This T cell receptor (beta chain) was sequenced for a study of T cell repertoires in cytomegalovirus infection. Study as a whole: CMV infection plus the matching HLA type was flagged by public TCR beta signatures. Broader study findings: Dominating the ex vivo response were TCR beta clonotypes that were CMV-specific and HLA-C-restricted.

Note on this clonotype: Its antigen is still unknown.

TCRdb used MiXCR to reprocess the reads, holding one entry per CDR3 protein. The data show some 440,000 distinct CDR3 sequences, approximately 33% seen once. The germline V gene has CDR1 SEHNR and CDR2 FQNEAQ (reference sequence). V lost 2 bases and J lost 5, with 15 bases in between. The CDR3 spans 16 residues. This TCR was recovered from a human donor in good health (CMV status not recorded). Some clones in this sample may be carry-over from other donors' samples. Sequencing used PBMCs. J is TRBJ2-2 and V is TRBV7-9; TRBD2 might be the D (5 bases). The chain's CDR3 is CASSLLVEGRTGELFF. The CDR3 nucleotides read TGTGCCAGCAGCTTATTGGTCGAGGGAAGAACCGGGGAGCTGTTTTTT.